The subject of this entry is one TCR beta chain. The entry originates in a study of blood T cell repertoires in COVID-19. Study context: Acute and convalescent COVID-19 samples came from the United States, Italy and Spain.

Germline values: CDR1 SEHNR, CDR2 FQNEAQ (reference sequence). The length of the CDR3 is 14 residues. The V and J ends lost 1 base and 4 bases respectively, with 10 bases between them. Original analysis: Cell counts per sample came from amplifying reference gene primers. Assay: immunoSEQ multiplex PCR; the TCRdb copy retains only in-frame clones and omits some. V, J and clone size reflect that table, while D and trimming were determined from the DNA. The table includes fewer than 500,000 clones, roughly 89% detected once. The clonotype was recovered from a woman aged 30 to 39 with acute or convalescent COVID-19. This chain links TRBV7-9 with TRBJ2-5; D ambiguous. The sample taken for sequencing was peripheral blood. The CDR3 DNA reads as TGTGCCAGCAGCTTAGGCGGTCCCGCAGAGACCCAGTACTTC. Translation: CASSLGGPAETQYF.